The clone carrying this TCR beta chain was detected a few times. The antigen is undetermined. The assay was immunoSEQ multiplex PCR, and TCRdb's table has in-frame clones only and misses some. The sample lists 100,000 to 150,000 clones, roughly 88% seen once, with more than 1% in the top ten. The record originates from a study of T cell responses to AZD1222 COVID-19 vaccine. General study points: Among vaccine-associated CD4 TCRs, coverage spanned spike, with dominance at 160-218 and 743-854. Seropositive at baseline were only a handful of AZD1222 recipients.

The V segment lost 4 bases and the J segment 3 bases; nucleotides outside the gene matches: 3. This CDR3 has 14 amino acids. CDR1 SGHRS and CDR2 YFSETQ come from the germline V gene. Pooling covered second doses at about 4 or about 12 weeks. Sequenced here: peripheral blood, sampled 28 days after the second AZD1222 dose. The gene calls are TRBV5-1 and TRBJ1-1; 10 nucleotides line up with TRBD1. The receptor comes from an adult who received the AZD1222 COVID-19 vaccine. CDR3 bases: TGCGCCAGCAGCCTGACAGGGGGCGACACTGAAGCTTTCTTT. Protein product: CASSLTGGDTEAFF.